Following are 9 T cell receptor beta chains from one sample sequenced in a study of spatial heterogeneity in lung cancer. Study-wide points: Within tumors, counts of expanded alpha and beta TCRs tracked tumor mutation counts.

Antigens for these TCRs are unknown. Time point defined: sample taken at primary tumor resection. MiXCR, applied by TCRdb to the 5' RACE reads, yields one record per CDR3 protein. Here the sample spans roughly 8,300 distinct CDR3 sequences, 5% being singletons. This sample comprised lung tumor tissue, obtained at surgery. The receptors were sampled from a female donor with early-stage non-small cell lung cancer.

This clonotype has a count of ten or more. The chain carries TRBV18 and TRBJ2-7, with D perhaps TRBD1 (6 bases). Trimming removed 4 bases at V and 3 bases at J, with 10 bases between. Germline CDR1 and CDR2: KGHSH and LQKENI. The CDR3 totals 13 residues. CDR3 bases: TGTGCCAGCTCACGCGTGGACAGCTACGAGCAGTACTTC. Encoded protein: CASSRVDSYEQYF.

In its sample, this clonotype was seen a few times. It may be a read error: a sequence one base away is much more abundant. The chain couples TRBV7-9 to TRBJ2-7; perhaps TRBD2 as D (6 bases). The germline gives CDR1 SEHNR, CDR2 FQNEAQ (reference sequence). Deletions cut 1 base from V and 4 bases from J, with 11 bases between. The CDR3 is made up of 14 amino acids. CDR3 nucleotides: TGTGCCAGCAGCTTAGGCACGGGAGTGTACGAGCAGTACTTC. This gives the protein CASSLGTGVYEQYF.

This clonotype was detected many times. The J gene is TRBJ2-7, the V gene TRBV5-1; D possibly matches TRBD1 or TRBD2 (5 bases each). V was pared by 7 bases and J by 5 bases, with 16 bases between. The germline CDR1 and CDR2 sequences are SGHRS and YFSETQ. The CDR3 loop spans 13 amino acids. CDR3 nucleotides: TGCGCCAGCCTTGAGGGGTCGGTACACGAGCAGTACTTC. This sequence encodes CASLEGSVHEQYF.

At least ten counts were recorded for this clonotype. No conserved phenylalanine or tryptophan is present at the end of the CDR3, so a read error is the likely explanation. No DNA is shown, since the ends of the CDR3 on it are uncertain; the CDR3 is the one TCRdb lists. This chain connects TRBV6-2 or TRBV6-3 to TRBJ2-1; the table names TRBD2, a call not compared with the DNA. Germline assignment: CDR1 MNHEY and CDR2 SVGEGT. The CDR3 extends over 9 residues, inclusive of both ends. The CDR3 loop is CASTTEDAY.

This clonotype is judged medium-sized. The chain uses TRBV20-1 and TRBJ1-2, with D unclear. Between the trimmed V and J ends, which lost 1 base and 4 bases, there was a span of 16 bases. Looked up from germline, CDR1 is DFQATT and CDR2 is SNEGSKA (reference sequence). The CDR3 runs 15 residues. The CDR3 DNA follows: TGCAGTGCTAGAGTCCCGACACTTACCAGCTATGGCTACACCTTC. It translates to CSARVPTLTSYGYTF.

In this sample, this clonotype turned up many times. The chain recombines TRBV5-1 with TRBJ2-2; the D gene is possibly TRBD1 (5 bases). Germline CDR1 and CDR2: SGHRS and YFSETQ. The CDR3 is 16 amino acids. Trimming stripped 1 base from V and 1 base from J, with 11 bases between. CDR3 amino acids: CASSLSAGLNTGELFF. CDR3 nucleotide sequence: TGCGCCAGCAGCTTGTCGGCAGGGCTGAACACCGGGGAGCTGTTTTTT.

The table lists this clonotype with many counts. The rearrangement joins TRBV18 to TRBJ2-7; 9 nucleotides align to TRBD1. CDR1 and CDR2 from the germline V gene are KGHSH and LQKENI. Trimming removed 3 bases from V and 3 bases from J; junction bases left unmatched: 12. The CDR3 loop spans 17 amino acids. The CDR3 here is CASSPRDREVENYEQYF. The CDR3 DNA is TGTGCCAGCTCACCGCGGGACAGGGAAGTAGAAAACTACGAGCAGTACTTC. Full variable domain (rest looked up from reference TRBV18 and TRBJ2-7): NAGVMQNPRHLVRRRGQEARLRCSPMKGHSHVYWYRQLPEEGLKFMVYLQKENIIDESGMPKERFSAEFPKEGPSILRIQQVVRGDSAAYFCASSPRDREVENYEQYFGPGTRLTVT.

This clonotype showed up many times. The genes are TRBV6-6 and TRBJ2-2, with D possibly matching TRBD1 (6 bases). CDR1 is MNHNY and CDR2 is SVGAGI in the germline V gene (reference sequence). The CDR3 loop spans 13 amino acids. V lost 5 bases and J lost 6, with 10 bases in between. CDR3 sequence: CASSTGSAGELFF. For the CDR3, the DNA is TGTGCCAGCAGTACAGGGTCTGCCGGGGAGCTGTTTTTT.

This clonotype occurred a few times. The chain carries TRBV10-1 and TRBJ1-1; D gene unclear. The length of the CDR3 is 15 residues. Per germline, CDR1 WNHNN and CDR2 SYGVQD (reference sequence). The V gene lost 2 bases and the J gene lost 4 bases, with 14 bases spanning the gap. The CDR3 sequence is CASSEGGGPRTEAFF. DNA of the CDR3: TGCGCCAGCAGTGAGGGAGGAGGGCCGCGCACTGAAGCTTTCTTT.